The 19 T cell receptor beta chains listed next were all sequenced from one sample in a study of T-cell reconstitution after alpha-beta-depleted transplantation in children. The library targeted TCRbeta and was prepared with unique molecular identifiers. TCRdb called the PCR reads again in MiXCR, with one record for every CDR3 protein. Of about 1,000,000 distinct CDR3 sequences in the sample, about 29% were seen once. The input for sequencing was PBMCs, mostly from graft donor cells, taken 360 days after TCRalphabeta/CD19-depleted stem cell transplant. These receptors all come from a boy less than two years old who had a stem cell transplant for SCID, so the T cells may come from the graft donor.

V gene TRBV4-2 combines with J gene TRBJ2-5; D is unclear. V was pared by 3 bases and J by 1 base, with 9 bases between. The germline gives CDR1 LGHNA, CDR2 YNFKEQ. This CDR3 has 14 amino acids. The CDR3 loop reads CASSQTVAQETQYF. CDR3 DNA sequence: TGTGCCAGCAGCCAGACGGTAGCCCAAGAGACCCAGTACTTC.

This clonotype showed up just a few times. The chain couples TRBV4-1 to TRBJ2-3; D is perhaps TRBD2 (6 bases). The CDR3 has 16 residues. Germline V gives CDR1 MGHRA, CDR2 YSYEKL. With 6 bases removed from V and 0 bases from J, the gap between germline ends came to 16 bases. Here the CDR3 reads CASRKGEGTSTDTQYF. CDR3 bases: TGCGCCAGCAGGAAGGGAGAAGGGACTAGCACAGATACGCAGTATTTT.

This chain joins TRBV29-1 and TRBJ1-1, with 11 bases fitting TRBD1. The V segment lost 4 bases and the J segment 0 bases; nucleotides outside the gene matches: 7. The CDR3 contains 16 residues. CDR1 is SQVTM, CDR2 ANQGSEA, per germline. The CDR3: CSVVPWTGGLNTEAFF. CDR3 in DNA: TGCAGCGTTGTCCCCTGGACAGGGGGCCTGAACACTGAAGCTTTCTTT.

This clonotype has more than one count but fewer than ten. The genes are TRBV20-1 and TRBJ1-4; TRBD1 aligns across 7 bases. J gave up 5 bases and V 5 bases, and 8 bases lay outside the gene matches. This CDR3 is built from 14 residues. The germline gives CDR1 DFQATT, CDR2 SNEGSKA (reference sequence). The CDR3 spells CSARRGQFNEKLFF. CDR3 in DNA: TGCAGTGCTCGTCGGGGACAGTTCAATGAAAAACTGTTTTTT.

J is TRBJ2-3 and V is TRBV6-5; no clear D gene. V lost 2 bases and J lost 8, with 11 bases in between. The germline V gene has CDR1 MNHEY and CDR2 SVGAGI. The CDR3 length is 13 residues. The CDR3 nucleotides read TGTGCCAGCAGTTACGTTTTCGGTGTTACGCAGTATTTT. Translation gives CASSYVFGVTQYF.

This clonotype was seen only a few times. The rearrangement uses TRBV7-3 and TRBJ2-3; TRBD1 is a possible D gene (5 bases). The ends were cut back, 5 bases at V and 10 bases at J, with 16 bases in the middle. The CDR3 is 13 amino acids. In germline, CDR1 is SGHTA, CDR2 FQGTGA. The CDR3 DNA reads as TGTGCCAGCAGCCGAATCCAGGGTGGCCCGCAGTATTTT. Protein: CASSRIQGGPQYF. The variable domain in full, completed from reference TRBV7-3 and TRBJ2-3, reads GAGVSQTPSNKVTEKGKYVELRCDPISGHTALYWYRQSLGQGPEFLIYFQGTGAADDSGLPNDRFFAVRPEGSVSTLKIQRTERGDSAVYLCASSRIQGGPQYFGPGTRLTVL.

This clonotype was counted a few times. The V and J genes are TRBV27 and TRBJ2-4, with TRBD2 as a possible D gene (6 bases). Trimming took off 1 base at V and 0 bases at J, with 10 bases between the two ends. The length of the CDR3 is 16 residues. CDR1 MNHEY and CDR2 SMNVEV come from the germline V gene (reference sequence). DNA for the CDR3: TGTGCCAGCAGTTTATTTGGCGGGGTAGCCAAAAACATTCAGTACTTC. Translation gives CASSLFGGVAKNIQYF.

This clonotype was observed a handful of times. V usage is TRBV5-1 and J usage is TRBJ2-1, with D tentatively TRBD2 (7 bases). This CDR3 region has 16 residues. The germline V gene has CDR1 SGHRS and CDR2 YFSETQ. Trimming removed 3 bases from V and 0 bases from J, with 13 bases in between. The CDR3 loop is CASSWGGRGSYNEQFF. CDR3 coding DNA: TGCGCCAGCAGCTGGGGGGGGCGGGGCTCCTACAATGAGCAGTTCTTC.

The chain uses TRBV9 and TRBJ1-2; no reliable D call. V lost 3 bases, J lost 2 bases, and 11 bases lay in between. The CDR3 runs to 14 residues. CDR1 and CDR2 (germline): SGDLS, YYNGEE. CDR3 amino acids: CASSAPFRNYGYTF. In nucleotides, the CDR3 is TGTGCCAGCAGCGCTCCTTTTAGGAACTATGGCTACACCTTC. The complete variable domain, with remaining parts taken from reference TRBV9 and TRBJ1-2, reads DSGVTQTPKHLITATGQRVTLRCSPRSGDLSVYWYQQSLDQGLQFLIQYYNGEERAKGNILERFSAQQFPDLHSELNLSSLELGDSALYFCASSAPFRNYGYTFGSGTRLTVV.

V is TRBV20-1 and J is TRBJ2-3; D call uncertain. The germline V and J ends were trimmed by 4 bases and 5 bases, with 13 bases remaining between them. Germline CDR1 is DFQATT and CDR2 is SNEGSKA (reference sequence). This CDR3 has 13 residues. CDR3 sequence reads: CSATIGWKDTQYF. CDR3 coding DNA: TGCAGTGCTACGATAGGGTGGAAAGATACGCAGTATTTT.

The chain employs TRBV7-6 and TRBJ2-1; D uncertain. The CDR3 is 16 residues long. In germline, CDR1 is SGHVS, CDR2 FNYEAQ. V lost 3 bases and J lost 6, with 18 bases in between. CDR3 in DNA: TGTGCCAGCAGCTTCCCCGCCTCCGGGCCGCTCAATGAGCAGTTCTTC. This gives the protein CASSFPASGPLNEQFF.

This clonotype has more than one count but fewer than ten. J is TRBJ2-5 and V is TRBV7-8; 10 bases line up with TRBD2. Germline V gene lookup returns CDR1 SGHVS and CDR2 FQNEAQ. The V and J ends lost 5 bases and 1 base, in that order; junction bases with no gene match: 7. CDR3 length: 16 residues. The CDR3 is CASSRLLAGIQETQYF. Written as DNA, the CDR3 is TGTGCCAGCAGCAGGCTACTAGCGGGGATCCAAGAGACCCAGTACTTC.

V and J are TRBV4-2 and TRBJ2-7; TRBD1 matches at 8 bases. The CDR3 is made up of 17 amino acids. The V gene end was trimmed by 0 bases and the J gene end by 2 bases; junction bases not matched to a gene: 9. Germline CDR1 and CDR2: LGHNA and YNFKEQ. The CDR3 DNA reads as TGTGCCAGCAGCCAAGAACAGGGGGTAGTCCAAGCCTACGAGCAGTACTTC. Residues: CASSQEQGVVQAYEQYF.

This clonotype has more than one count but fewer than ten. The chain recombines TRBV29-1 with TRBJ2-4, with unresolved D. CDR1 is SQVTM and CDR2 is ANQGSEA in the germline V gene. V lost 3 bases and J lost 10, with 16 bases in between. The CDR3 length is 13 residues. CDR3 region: CSVDVGQSSIQYF. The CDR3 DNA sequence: TGCAGCGTTGACGTTGGGCAGAGCAGTATTCAGTACTTC.

CDR3 bases: TGTGCCAGCAGCCAAGATCGGTCAGCCAGGTATTCACCCCTCCACTTT. Its translation: CASSQDRSARYSPLHF. The rearrangement uses TRBV4-2 and TRBJ1-6; D gene ambiguous. This CDR3 has 16 amino acids. Trimming cost V 0 bases and J 8 bases, with 14 bases left between them. Germline CDR1 reads LGHNA; CDR2 reads YNFKEQ.

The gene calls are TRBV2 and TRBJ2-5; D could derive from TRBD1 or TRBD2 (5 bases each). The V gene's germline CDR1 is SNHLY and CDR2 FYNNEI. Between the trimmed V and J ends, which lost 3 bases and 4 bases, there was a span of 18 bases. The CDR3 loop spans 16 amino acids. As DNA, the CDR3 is TGTGCCAGCAGTGACCCGAGCGACGGGGCAGTAGAGACCCAGTACTTC. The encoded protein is CASSDPSDGAVETQYF.

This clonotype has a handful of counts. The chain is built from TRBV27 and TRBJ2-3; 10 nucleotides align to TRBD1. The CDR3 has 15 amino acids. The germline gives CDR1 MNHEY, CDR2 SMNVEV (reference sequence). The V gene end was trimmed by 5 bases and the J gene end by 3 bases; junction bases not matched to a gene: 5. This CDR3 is CASSRPGQGTDTQYF. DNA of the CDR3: TGTGCCAGCAGTAGACCGGGACAGGGGACAGATACGCAGTATTTT.

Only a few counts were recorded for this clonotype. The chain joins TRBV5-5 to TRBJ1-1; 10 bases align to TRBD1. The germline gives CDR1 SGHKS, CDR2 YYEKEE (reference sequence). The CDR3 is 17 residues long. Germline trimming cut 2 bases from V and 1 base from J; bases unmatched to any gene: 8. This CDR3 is CASSFGPRTGGNTEAFF. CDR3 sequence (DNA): TGTGCCAGCAGCTTTGGCCCCCGGACAGGGGGGAACACTGAAGCTTTCTTT. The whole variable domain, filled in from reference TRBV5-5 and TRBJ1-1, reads DAGVTQSPTHLIKTRGQQVTLRCSPISGHKSVSWYQQVLGQGPQFIFQYYEKEERGRGNFPDRFSARQFPNYSSELNVNALLLGDSALYLCASSFGPRTGGNTEAFFGQGTRLTVV.

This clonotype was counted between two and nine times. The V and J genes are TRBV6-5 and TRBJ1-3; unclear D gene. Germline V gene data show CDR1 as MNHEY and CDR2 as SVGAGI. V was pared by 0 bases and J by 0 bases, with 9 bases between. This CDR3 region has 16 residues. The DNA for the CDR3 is TGTGCCAGCAGTTACTCGAAGTCGCTCTCTGGAAACACCATATATTTT. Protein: CASSYSKSLSGNTIYF.